A single T cell receptor (beta chain) is shown here with its context. What it binds is unknown. The CDR3 runs to 14 residues. Germline CDR1 SEHNR, CDR2 FQNEAQ (reference sequence). V lost 7 bases and J 0 bases, leaving 9 bases between the germline ends. The PCR used 60 Vbeta and 13 Jbeta primers. This table comes from immunoSEQ multiplex PCR, and its TCRdb copy is limited to in-frame clones, with some not included. The sample includes around 150,000 clones, 79% seen only once; the top ten take 1.1%. This sample is drawn from a study of cytomegalovirus exposure and HLA in healthy donors. Study-level background: Within an early data release were approximately 85 million unique TCRs drawn from HLA-typed donors. When about 400 donors were genotyped, approximately 81% of them were found to fall in the Caucasian-associated ancestry cluster. General study results and limits: A later analysis linked a missense DCLRE1C variant to TCR beta V- and J-gene trimming. Some 150 TCR beta chains were listed as cytomegalovirus-associated.

This sequence was found in a male donor in good health and CMV-seronegative. The sequenced material came from PBMCs. The chain is built from TRBV7-9 and TRBJ1-4; D is unclear. CDR3 sequence (DNA): TGTGCCAGCACCGCCGACACAACTAATGAAAAACTGTTTTTT. It yields the protein CASTADTTNEKLFF.